This TCR beta chain was sequenced during a study of human thymus T cells. Note on this clone: The antigen is undetermined.

Some clones are missing from TCRdb's copy, which holds only in-frame ones; the method was immunoSEQ multiplex PCR. The sample lists tens of thousands of clones, 85% to 95% seen once, with 0.034% in the top ten. Study results and limitations: Gene usage for V and J segments appeared biased in thymic and blood repertoires. Unrelated individuals reportedly shared highly overlapping thymic TCR repertoires.

Surgeons resected thymus tissue during corrective heart surgery. All donors were healthy Finnish infants who were undergoing corrective surgery to treat congenital heart defects. This clonotype originated in a girl in the first two years of life with a congenital heart defect but otherwise immunologically healthy. Sequenced: thymus tissue.

CDR3 region: CASKGAGNTIYF. The CDR3, as DNA: TGTGCCAGCAAGGGGGCTGGAAACACCATATATTTT. This chain links TRBV2 with TRBJ1-3; weak D call: TRBD1 (6 bases). The CDR3 totals 12 residues. The germline gives CDR1 SNHLY, CDR2 FYNNEI. Trimming left V 7 bases short and J 2 bases short, with 6 bases between.